This is a list of T cell receptor beta chains from one sample in a study of CD8+ T cells in alopecia areata. Libraries were prepared by immunoSEQ multiplex PCR; TCRdb keeps only in-frame clonotypes and omits some of them. Altogether 200,000 to 250,000 clones are present, around 65% being singletons, with the ten largest covering 4% to 5%. The input for sequencing was CD4+ T cells sorted from blood, taken at week 4, from a patient treated with tofacitinib. The origin of the receptors is a human donor with alopecia areata. CDR3s include the opening cysteine and the closing phenylalanine or tryptophan.

V gene	J gene	CDR3 protein
TRBV11-2	TRBJ2-5	CASSGGVPSWGTQYF
TRBV30	TRBJ2-2	CARDDRATTGELFF
TRBV18	TRBJ1-2	CASSPIGTGSNGYTF
TRBV11-2	TRBJ2-7	CASSLQTGIYEQYF
TRBV29-1	TRBJ1-1	CSVWPDRSKAFF
TRBV9	TRBJ2-3	CASSVVGGTEDTQYF
TRBV19	TRBJ2-7	CASSSSSGSYEQYF
TRBV11-2	TRBJ2-7	CASSPSGVFYEQYF
TRBV9	TRBJ2-1	CASSVDVRGDNEQFF
TRBV7-7	TRBJ1-4	CASGPGTTNEKLFF
TRBV5-1	TRBJ1-1	CASSADRGQNTEAFF
TRBV29-1	TRBJ1-5	CSVAMRVGEPQHF
TRBV5-4	TRBJ2-6	CASSPPLGGANVLTF
TRBV5-6	TRBJ1-2	CASSLGVETLYGYTF
TRBV4-3	TRBJ1-6	CASSQDPATGAYNSPLHF
TRBV6-5	TRBJ1-5	CASSYGRPGNQPQHF
TRBV11-2	TRBJ1-6	CASSSGQGFYNSPLHF
TRBV28	TRBJ1-5	CASTIGGFNQPQHF
TRBV5-1	TRBJ1-3	CASSLETGNTIYF
TRBV29-1	TRBJ1-1	CSVVTVDDTEAFF
TRBV30	TRBJ1-1	CAWKWGRNTEAFF
TRBV30	TRBJ1-4	CAWSVKTPANEKLFF
TRBV30	TRBJ2-7	CACPRTGLGEQYF
TRBV27	TRBJ1-6	CASSLGRDSLTSPLHF
TRBV27	TRBJ2-2	CASSLRPVGVGTGELFF
TRBV30	TRBJ1-1	CAWDRSNTEAFF
TRBV4-3	TRBJ1-1	CASSQDFTGSTEAFF
TRBV29-1	TRBJ1-2	CSVDGRDSFHYGYTF
TRBV5-1	TRBJ2-1	CASSPGQGVYNEQFF
TRBV29-1	TRBJ1-2	CSGGQGGGYTF
TRBV28	TRBJ2-7	CASSFASSGGYEQYF
TRBV27	TRBJ1-1	CASTPRQRGLGLNTEAFF
TRBV10-3	TRBJ2-2	CAIGTEGGADTGELFF
TRBV28	TRBJ1-2	CASSLSGSTPSSGYTF
TRBV9	TRBJ1-2	CASSLIPTGTGYTF
TRBV4-3	TRBJ1-4	CASSQEGGTKQKLFF
TRBV5-4	TRBJ1-1	CASSLAARGNTEAFF
TRBV30	TRBJ2-7	CAWSVGRIQYF
TRBV30	TRBJ2-3	CAWSVGNQAQYF
TRBV11-2	TRBJ2-2	CASNLVSGGYGTGELFF
TRBV4-1	TRBJ2-3	CASSQDVAPRTDTQYF
TRBV5-1	TRBJ2-3	CASSYLDSDTQYF
TRBV6-6	TRBJ2-7	CASMTGGLGEQYF
TRBV27	TRBJ2-3	CASSSQGDTQYF
TRBV14	TRBJ1-3	CASSRGSSGNTIYF
TRBV6-5	TRBJ2-3	CASSKGADTQYF
TRBV23-1	TRBJ2-7	CASSQSRVTVEQYF
TRBV6-6	TRBJ1-2	CASRKTEYGYTF
TRBV7-6	TRBJ1-6	CASSLGGNSPLHF
TRBV6-5	TRBJ1-1	CASSQGQKAFF
TRBV4-1	TRBJ1-1	CASSFYPRGSLNTEAFF
TRBV18	TRBJ1-4	CASSPGTEKLFF
TRBV9	TRBJ2-2	CASSVKGSRGPGELFF
TRBV15	TRBJ1-1	CATSREYREAAFF
TRBV5-6	TRBJ1-1	CASSFGETEAFF